The 23 T cell receptor beta chains in this list originate from one sample, sequenced in a study of blood T cell repertoires in COVID-19. This table comes from immunoSEQ multiplex PCR, and its TCRdb copy is limited to in-frame clones, with some not included. The sample consists of roughly 80,000 clones, roughly four fifths of them appearing once. The sample taken for sequencing was peripheral blood. These receptors were taken from a human donor in a cohort sampled during active COVID-19.

The chain links TRBV27 to TRBJ2-7; possible D gene TRBD2, 6 bases. The ends were cut back, 7 bases at V and 4 bases at J, with 14 bases in the middle. CDR3 size: 13 residues. From germline, CDR1 is MNHEY and CDR2 SMNVEV (reference sequence). CDR3: CASKTGGEYEQYF. The CDR3, as DNA: TGTGCCAGCAAAACCGGGGGAGAATACGAGCAGTACTTC.

The J gene is TRBJ2-7, the V gene TRBV13, with 8 bases matching TRBD1. V lost 5 bases, J lost 3 bases, and 9 bases stayed unmatched. Germline assignment: CDR1 PRHDT and CDR2 FYEKMQ (reference sequence). This CDR3 is 15 amino acids long. CDR3 sequence: CASSRRQGKDYEQYF. CDR3 sequence (DNA): TGTGCCAGCAGCCGTCGACAGGGGAAGGACTACGAGCAGTACTTC.

This clone showed up just a few times. The chain is built from TRBV11-2 and TRBJ1-5; D remains ambiguous. The V end lost 5 bases, the J end lost 10 bases, and 15 bases lay between the germline ends. The CDR3 has 13 amino acids. From germline, CDR1 is SGHAT and CDR2 FQNNGV. The CDR3 coding sequence is TGTGCCAGCAGCAGCCGCGGGATGGAACCCCAGCATTTT. It is translated as CASSSRGMEPQHF. Full variable domain (missing parts from reference TRBV11-2 and TRBJ1-5): EAGVAQSPRYKIIEKRQSVAFWCNPISGHATLYWYQQILGQGPKLLIQFQNNGVVDDSQLPKDRFSAERLKGVDSTLKIQPAKLEDSAVYLCASSSRGMEPQHFGDGTRLSIL.

This clone was seen just once. This chain links TRBV30 with TRBJ1-1, with TRBD1 identical over 8 bases. J was trimmed by 5 bases and V by 1 base; bases with no gene match: 6. CDR3 length equals 14 residues. Germline V lookup: CDR1 GTSNPN, CDR2 SVGIG (reference sequence). In DNA form, the CDR3 reads TGTGCCTGGAGTGACAGGGGGAAAGTGACTGAAGCTTTCTTT. Translation gives CAWSDRGKVTEAFF.

This clone has a single count. The chain recombines TRBV5-4 with TRBJ2-2; TRBD1 aligns across 8 bases. Germline trimming cut 0 bases from V and 5 bases from J; bases unmatched to any gene: 3. Germline loops: CDR1 SGHNT, CDR2 YYREEE (reference sequence). The CDR3 has 15 amino acids. CDR3 residues: CASSLETGETGELFF. CDR3 nucleotides: TGTGCCAGCAGCTTGGAGACAGGGGAAACCGGGGAGCTGTTTTTT. The variable domain in full, completed from reference TRBV5-4 and TRBJ2-2, reads ETGVTQSPTHLIKTRGQQVTLRCSSQSGHNTVSWYQQALGQGPQFIFQYYREEENGRGNFPPRFSGLQFPNYSSELNVNALELDDSALYLCASSLETGETGELFFGEGSRLTVL.

V usage is TRBV5-6 and J usage is TRBJ1-1; tentatively, D is TRBD1 (5 bases). Germline V gives CDR1 SGHDT, CDR2 YYEEEE. With 1 base removed from V and 6 bases from J, the gap between germline ends came to 13 bases. The CDR3 contains 14 residues. The CDR3 sequence: CASSLPGRAPEAFF. The CDR3 DNA reads as TGTGCCAGCAGCTTGCCAGGGAGGGCGCCTGAAGCTTTCTTT.

J is TRBJ2-7 and V is TRBV7-2; 8 bases agree with TRBD2. The CDR3 is 16 residues long. The V gene end was trimmed by 5 bases and the J gene end by 3 bases; junction bases not matched to a gene: 12. Looked up from germline, CDR1 is SGHTA and CDR2 is FQGNSA. CDR3 residues: CASSATGTRPSYEQYF. The CDR3 nucleotides read TGTGCCAGCAGCGCAACAGGGACTAGACCCAGCTACGAGCAGTACTTC.

This chain's CDR3 is CASSLYSRLARGSNQPQHF. The CDR3 DNA is TGTGCCAGCAGTTTATACTCCCGGTTAGCCCGGGGTAGCAATCAGCCCCAGCATTTT. V usage is TRBV28 and J usage is TRBJ1-5; D is unresolved. Trimming shortened V by 1 base and J by 0 bases, and 19 bases separated the two germline ends. The CDR3 length is 19 residues. Germline V gives CDR1 MDHEN, CDR2 SYDVKM.

The rearrangement uses TRBV6-6 and TRBJ2-5; the match to TRBD1 covers 9 bases. This CDR3 is built from 14 residues. Germline V gives CDR1 MNHNY, CDR2 SVGAGI (reference sequence). Trimming removed 4 bases from V and 5 bases from J; junction bases left unmatched: 5. The DNA of the CDR3 is TGTGCCAGCAGTTCGGGACAGGGAGGGGAGACCCAGTACTTC. Translated, it gives CASSSGQGGETQYF.

The chain employs TRBV2 and TRBJ2-3; perhaps TRBD2 as D (5 bases). Germline V gene lookup returns CDR1 SNHLY and CDR2 FYNNEI. V was shortened by 6 bases and J by 1 base, with 11 bases between the two germline ends. The CDR3 sequence is 14 residues long. CDR3 bases: TGTGCCAGCAGACGTGGAGGAGGCACAGATACGCAGTATTTT. Translation: CASRRGGGTDTQYF. Full variable domain (outside the CDR3, taken from reference TRBV2 and TRBJ2-3): EPEVTQTPSHQVTQMGQEVILRCVPISNHLYFYWYRQILGQKVEFLVSFYNNEISEKSEIFDDQFSVERPDGSNFTLKIRSTKLEDSAMYFCASRRGGGTDTQYFGPGTRLTVL.

This chain uses TRBV29-1 with TRBJ2-7; 9 bases are a match to TRBD2. The CDR3 runs 11 residues. Germline V lookup: CDR1 SQVTM, CDR2 ANQGSEA. V lost 4 bases and J lost 12; bases outside the gene matches: 7. The CDR3 region is CSVGNGGRGYF. As DNA, the CDR3 is TGCAGCGTTGGAAACGGCGGGAGGGGGTACTTC.

The chain uses TRBV7-3 and TRBJ1-3; 7 nucleotides agree with TRBD1. Germline trimming cut 4 bases from V and 0 bases from J; bases unmatched to any gene: 3. This CDR3 is 15 amino acids long. The germline V gene has CDR1 SGHTA and CDR2 FQGTGA. CDR3 protein: CASSSTGASGNTIYF. The CDR3 DNA follows: TGTGCCAGCAGCTCCACAGGGGCCTCTGGAAACACCATATATTTT.

This clone turned up a few times. In the same sample, other DNA sequences code for this CDR3. V gene TRBV5-1 combines with J gene TRBJ2-7, with D possibly matching TRBD2 (6 bases). This CDR3 contains 14 residues. Germline loops: CDR1 SGHRS, CDR2 YFSETQ. V was shortened by 4 bases and J by 6 bases, with 17 bases between the two germline ends. The CDR3 sequence: CASSLEGLGGEQYF. The CDR3 nucleotides are TGCGCCAGCAGCCTAGAAGGTCTGGGAGGCGAGCAGTACTTC.

This clone showed up just once. The rearrangement joins TRBV5-1 to TRBJ2-7, with 10 positions matching TRBD1. The CDR3 sequence is 14 residues long. Losses at the gene ends were 4 bases for V and 6 bases for J; bases not matched to a gene: 7. CDR1 is SGHRS, CDR2 YFSETQ, per germline. Here the CDR3 reads CASSNRDRGGEQYF. As DNA, the CDR3 is TGCGCCAGCAGCAACCGGGACAGGGGAGGCGAGCAGTACTTC.

The chain combines TRBV29-1 with TRBJ2-7; 8 bases line up with TRBD1. CDR3 length: 14 residues. J gave up 3 bases and V 4 bases, and 8 bases lay outside the gene matches. Germline V gives CDR1 SQVTM, CDR2 ANQGSEA. The CDR3 loop is CSVVHGQGDYEQYF. The CDR3 nucleotides are TGCAGCGTTGTGCACGGACAGGGTGACTACGAGCAGTACTTC.

This clone was seen once. The chain is built from TRBV7-3 and TRBJ1-1; 8 nucleotides match TRBD1. The trim removed 5 bases at V and 4 bases at J, leaving 12 bases unmatched. There are 16 residues in the CDR3. The germline gives CDR1 SGHTA, CDR2 FQGTGA. CDR3 sequence reads: CASSPQDRGGITEAFF. Here the CDR3 DNA reads TGTGCCAGCAGCCCTCAAGACAGGGGCGGAATCACTGAAGCTTTCTTT. Together with reference TRBV7-3 and TRBJ1-1, the CDR3 gives the full variable domain: GAGVSQTPSNKVTEKGKYVELRCDPISGHTALYWYRQSLGQGPEFLIYFQGTGAADDSGLPNDRFFAVRPEGSVSTLKIQRTERGDSAVYLCASSPQDRGGITEAFFGQGTRLTVV.

The rearrangement links TRBV6-5 to TRBJ2-5, with TRBD1 identical over 9 bases. The CDR3 contains 15 residues. CDR1 is MNHEY and CDR2 is SVGAGI in the germline V gene. V was pared by 4 bases and J by 3 bases, with 6 bases of the junction left unmatched. DNA for the CDR3: TGTGCCAGCAGTTCCCCCGGACAGGGGAAAGAGACCCAGTACTTC. Translating gives CASSSPGQGKETQYF.

This chain connects TRBV11-3 to TRBJ2-5, with 14 bases fitting TRBD2. The CDR3 sequence is 16 residues long. V shed 6 bases and J 4 bases; nucleotides not matched to a gene: 7. The germline V gene encodes CDR1 SGHNT and CDR2 YENEEA. The CDR3 loop reads CASSQRLAGGPETQYF. The CDR3 nucleotides are TGTGCCAGCAGTCAGCGACTAGCGGGAGGGCCAGAGACCCAGTACTTC.

CDR3 nucleotides: TGTGCCAGCAGTTACCGGTGGAACACTGAAGCTTTCTTT. It encodes CASSYRWNTEAFF. The V gene is TRBV6-2 or TRBV6-3, the J gene TRBJ1-1; D gene unclear. CDR1 is MNHEY and CDR2 is SVGEGT in the germline V gene. The CDR3 consists of 13 residues. V gave up 2 bases and J gave up 1 base, with 5 bases separating them.

This clone was picked up one time. The J gene is TRBJ1-3, the V gene TRBV7-2, with 9 bases aligning to TRBD1. The germline V gene has CDR1 SGHTA and CDR2 FQGNSA. Trimming cost V 9 bases and J 3 bases; bases outside gene matches: 3. This CDR3 is 13 amino acids long. The CDR3 here is CASGTGNGNTIYF. For the CDR3, the DNA is TGTGCCAGTGGGACAGGGAATGGAAACACCATATATTTT.

This clone appeared a few times. The V and J genes are TRBV21-1 and TRBJ2-1; the DNA was not used to check the table's D call, TRBD2. TRBV21-1 is recorded as a pseudogene. This CDR3 is built from 16 residues. DNA of the CDR3: TGTGCCAGCAGCAAATTTAGCGGGACTCCCTACAATGAGCAGTTCTTC. This sequence encodes CASSKFSGTPYNEQFF.

The chain employs TRBV12-5 and TRBJ2-1; 11 positions agree with TRBD2. J lost 6 bases, V lost 2 bases, and 3 bases had no gene match. Germline V lookup: CDR1 LGHNT, CDR2 FRNRAP. The CDR3 sequence is 15 residues long. The CDR3 is CASGLRLAGGNEQFF. The CDR3 region has the DNA TGTGCTAGTGGTTTGAGGCTAGCGGGAGGCAATGAGCAGTTCTTC.

This CDR3 is CASSGRDIQYF. DNA of the CDR3: TGTGCCAGCAGTGGGAGGGACATTCAGTACTTC. V usage is TRBV2 and J usage is TRBJ2-4, with D tentatively TRBD2 (6 bases). Trimming cost V 4 bases and J 8 bases, with 6 bases left between them. The CDR3 loop spans 11 amino acids. Germline values: CDR1 SNHLY, CDR2 FYNNEI.